The next 26 T cell receptor beta chains were all read from a single sample in a study of T cell responses to AZD1222 COVID-19 vaccine. Only in-frame clones appear in the TCRdb table, and some are missing; sequencing was by immunoSEQ multiplex PCR. The table includes more than 150,000 clones, around 94% detected once. Sample: peripheral blood, taken on day 0 of AZD1222 vaccination. The receptors here all came from an adult in good health.

V and J are TRBV2 and TRBJ2-6; D remains ambiguous. The ends were cut back, 4 bases at V and 0 bases at J, with 13 bases in the middle. From germline, CDR1 is SNHLY and CDR2 FYNNEI. The CDR3 contains 17 residues. The CDR3 sequence is CASSGSRKSSGANVLTF. As DNA, the CDR3 is TGTGCCAGCAGTGGGTCACGAAAGAGCTCTGGGGCCAACGTCCTGACTTTC. Combining the CDR3 with reference TRBV2 and TRBJ2-6 gives the whole variable domain EPEVTQTPSHQVTQMGQEVILRCVPISNHLYFYWYRQILGQKVEFLVSFYNNEISEKSEIFDDQFSVERPDGSNFTLKIRSTKLEDSAMYFCASSGSRKSSGANVLTFGAGSRLTVL.

The chain carries TRBV19 and TRBJ1-3; D gene ambiguous. The CDR3 loop spans 14 amino acids. V lost 6 bases to trimming and J lost 0 bases, with 9 bases between them. CDR1 LNHDA and CDR2 SQIVND come from the germline V gene (reference sequence). The CDR3 is CASRTHSSGNTIYF. In DNA form, the CDR3 reads TGTGCCAGTAGAACCCATAGCTCTGGAAACACCATATATTTT.

The chain uses TRBV6-5 and TRBJ2-7; 12 bases are a match to TRBD2. Germline CDR1 reads MNHEY; CDR2 reads SVGAGI. This CDR3 spans 14 amino acids. The junction had 6 bases not matched to a gene; V was cut back by 6 bases and J by 6 bases. CDR3 loop: CASRGRLAGVEQYF. Here the CDR3 DNA reads TGTGCCAGCAGGGGCCGACTAGCGGGAGTCGAGCAGTACTTC.

The chain joins TRBV6-5 to TRBJ1-5; possible D gene TRBD1, 6 bases. Per germline, CDR1 MNHEY and CDR2 SVGAGI. The CDR3 has 13 residues. Trimming took 11 bases from V and 6 from J, leaving 17 bases between them. The CDR3 DNA reads TGTGCCGTTCAGTGGGGGGGCGGTCAGCCCCAGCATTTT. Translated, it gives CAVQWGGGQPQHF.

Only a few counts were recorded for this clone. This chain joins TRBV30 and TRBJ1-1; TRBD1 is a possible D gene (6 bases). Trimming stripped 2 bases from V and 0 bases from J, with 7 bases between. Germline CDR1 GTSNPN, CDR2 SVGIG (reference sequence). The CDR3 covers 13 residues. CDR3 sequence (DNA): TGTGCCTGGAGTACAGGGATGAACACTGAAGCTTTCTTT. It yields the protein CAWSTGMNTEAFF.

This chain uses TRBV10-3 with TRBJ2-1, with 7 nucleotides matching TRBD1. J was trimmed by 7 bases and V by 5 bases; bases with no gene match: 5. Per germline, CDR1 ENHRY and CDR2 SYGVKD. CDR3 length: 13 amino acids. CDR3 sequence (DNA): TGTGCCATCAGTATACAGGGGCCAAATGAGCAGTTCTTC. Its protein product is CAISIQGPNEQFF.

This clone was counted a single time. This chain connects TRBV24-1 to TRBJ2-2; no firm D call. In germline, CDR1 is KGHDR, CDR2 SFDVKD. Trimming took 4 bases from V and 1 from J, leaving 9 bases between them. CDR3 length: 15 amino acids. The CDR3 loop is CATSDSKVNTGELFF. CDR3 DNA: TGTGCCACCAGTGACAGCAAAGTGAACACCGGGGAGCTGTTTTTT.

The genes are TRBV10-3 and TRBJ2-1; D gene unclear. Germline loops: CDR1 ENHRY, CDR2 SYGVKD. V was clipped by 1 base and J by 4 bases, with 5 bases between them. The CDR3 contains 13 residues. The CDR3 reads CAISEWAYNEQFF. The CDR3 region has the DNA TGTGCCATCAGTGAGTGGGCGTACAATGAGCAGTTCTTC.

V and J are TRBV18 and TRBJ1-4, with D hard to call. Germline V gives CDR1 KGHSH, CDR2 LQKENI. The V end was cut by 3 bases, the J end by 5 bases, with 19 bases between. The CDR3 extends over 17 amino acids. The CDR3 DNA reads TGTGCCAGCTCACCGACAACGCGTGAGGCGAGAAATGAAAAACTGTTTTTT. This codes for CASSPTTREARNEKLFF.

The chain employs TRBV30 and TRBJ1-4; 11 bases agree with TRBD1. Germline V gene sequence: CDR1 GTSNPN, CDR2 SVGIG (reference sequence). Germline trimming cut 8 bases from V and 8 bases from J; bases unmatched to any gene: 4. This CDR3 comprises 12 residues. CDR3 sequence (DNA): TGTGCCGTGGACAGGGGGCCCGAAAAACTGTTTTTT. Translated: CAVDRGPEKLFF.

V gene TRBV12-5 combines with J gene TRBJ1-2; D gene uncertain. The germline V gene has CDR1 LGHNT and CDR2 FRNRAP. Deletions cut 1 base from V and 3 bases from J, with 6 bases between. The CDR3 is made up of 13 amino acids. In DNA, the CDR3 is TGTGCTAGTGGTTTGGGCAACCACTATGGCTACACCTTC. This gives the protein CASGLGNHYGYTF.

V is TRBV5-1 and J is TRBJ2-7, with 7 bases lining up with TRBD1. Germline lookup yields CDR1 SGHRS and CDR2 YFSETQ. The CDR3 extends over 13 amino acids. The V segment lost 7 bases and the J segment 3 bases; nucleotides outside the gene matches: 7. The CDR3: CASGMDRIYEQYF. Here the CDR3 DNA reads TGCGCCAGCGGAATGGACAGGATCTACGAGCAGTACTTC. Complete variable domain (other parts from reference TRBV5-1 and TRBJ2-7): KAGVTQTPRYLIKTRGQQVTLSCSPISGHRSVSWYQQTPGQGLQFLFEYFSETQRNKGNFPGRFSGRQFSNSRSEMNVSTLELGDSALYLCASGMDRIYEQYFGPGTRLTVT.

The J gene is TRBJ1-1, the V gene TRBV7-8, with D possibly TRBD1 on 5 matching bases. Per the germline V gene, CDR1 is SGHVS and CDR2 is FQNEAQ. The V and J ends lost 6 bases and 1 base respectively, with 12 bases between them. The CDR3 consists of 14 residues. For the CDR3, the DNA is TGTGCCAGCAGGAGAAACACAGGGAACACTGAAGCTTTCTTT. Its protein is CASRRNTGNTEAFF.

This chain joins TRBV30 and TRBJ1-1; D is undetermined. This CDR3 region has 15 residues. Germline CDR1 reads GTSNPN; CDR2 reads SVGIG (reference sequence). Trimming removed 5 bases from V and 3 bases from J, with 19 bases in between. The CDR3 reads CAWRSIGRWDTEAFF. CDR3 bases: TGTGCCTGGCGCTCGATCGGACGATGGGACACTGAAGCTTTCTTT. The full variable domain, in which reference TRBV30 and TRBJ1-1 provide the parts outside the CDR3, is SQTIHQWPATLVQPVGSPLSLECTVEGTSNPNLYWYRQAAGRGLQLLFYSVGIGQISSEVPQNLSASRPQDRQFILSSKKLLLSDSGFYLCAWRSIGRWDTEAFFGQGTRLTVV.

The chain links TRBV6-5 to TRBJ2-7; 8 bases are a match to TRBD1. Germline V gene lookup returns CDR1 MNHEY and CDR2 SVGAGI. The CDR3 totals 14 residues. V shed 7 bases and J 2 bases; nucleotides not matched to a gene: 7. CDR3: CASKTGGTTYEQYF. DNA of the CDR3: TGTGCCAGCAAAACAGGGGGTACCACCTACGAGCAGTACTTC.

The rearrangement links TRBV3-1 (or the pseudogene TRBV3-2) to TRBJ2-3, with TRBD2 as a possible D gene (5 bases). CDR1 is LGHDT and CDR2 is YNNKEL in the germline V gene (reference sequence). The ends were cut back, 2 bases at V and 0 bases at J, with 12 bases in the middle. The length of the CDR3 is 16 residues. The CDR3 bases are TGTGCCAGCAGCCAATCACGGAGGACTAGCACAGATACGCAGTATTTT. Translating it yields CASSQSRRTSTDTQYF.

As for this clone: One end of the junction is discordant with germline, which a read error may explain. This chain joins TRBV3-1 (or the pseudogene TRBV3-2) and TRBJ2-7; D may be TRBD2 (6 bases). Germline assignment: CDR1 LGHDT and CDR2 YNNKEL (reference sequence). The CDR3 has 11 residues. DNA of the CDR3: TGTGCCAGCAGCCAAGCTCAGCGGGTGATCTTC. Translation gives CASSQAQRVIF.

About this clone: An end of the junction differs from the germline gene, which may be a read error. CDR3 bases: TGTGCCAGCAGCCTAACCCCACAACAAGGTGAGCAGTTCTTC. Amino acid sequence: CASSLTPQQGEQFF. The chain joins TRBV7-3 to TRBJ2-1; D call uncertain. The CDR3 length is 14 residues. CDR1 SGHTA and CDR2 FQGTGA come from the germline V gene.

The DNA of the CDR3 is TGTGCCAGCAGCTTAGGAAGAGGTAACACTGAAGCTTTCTTT. It is translated as CASSLGRGNTEAFF. The rearrangement links TRBV5-5 to TRBJ1-1; D is unclear. V lost 2 bases and J 2 bases, leaving 10 bases between the germline ends. The CDR3 is made up of 14 amino acids. Germline V gene data show CDR1 as SGHKS and CDR2 as YYEKEE (reference sequence).

The sample holds one count of this clone. The chain couples TRBV19 to TRBJ2-3, with TRBD2 identical over 10 bases. J lost 3 bases, V lost 7 bases, and 4 bases had no gene match. The germline CDR1 and CDR2 sequences are LNHDA and SQIVND (reference sequence). The CDR3 has 14 amino acids. CDR3 residues: CASKASGGTDTQYF. In DNA form, the CDR3 reads TGTGCCAGTAAAGCTAGCGGGGGAACAGATACGCAGTATTTT.

The CDR3 DNA reads as TGTGCCAGCAGTTTATTTGGGGACGGGGAGCTGTTTTTT. Its protein is CASSLFGDGELFF. The rearrangement links TRBV12-3 or TRBV12-4 to TRBJ2-2; no firm D call. The CDR3 has 13 amino acids. Between the trimmed V and J ends, which lost 2 bases and 7 bases, there was a span of 8 bases.

This clone was seen only once. This chain uses TRBV6-5 with TRBJ1-5; 8 bases align to TRBD1. There are 13 residues in the CDR3. Germline V gives CDR1 MNHEY, CDR2 SVGAGI. J gave up 3 bases and V 6 bases, and 1 base lay outside the gene matches. Written as DNA, the CDR3 is TGTGCCAGCAGGGGACAGGACAATCAGCCCCAGCATTTT. Protein product: CASRGQDNQPQHF.

The chain couples TRBV9 to TRBJ2-7; 10 bases match TRBD2. J was trimmed by 3 bases and V by 6 bases; bases with no gene match: 6. The CDR3 has 14 amino acids. The germline V gene has CDR1 SGDLS and CDR2 YYNGEE. In DNA, the CDR3 is TGTGCCAGCAACGCCGGGACTAGCGACTACGAGCAGTACTTC. Protein product: CASNAGTSDYEQYF.

This rearrangement joins TRBV19 to TRBJ1-2; D not resolved. V was pared by 2 bases and J by 6 bases, with 10 bases between. The CDR3 totals 13 residues. Per germline, CDR1 LNHDA and CDR2 SQIVND (reference sequence). As DNA, the CDR3 is TGTGCCAGTAGTATATCTGGGCCCAATGGCTACACCTTC. Amino acid sequence: CASSISGPNGYTF.

The chain combines TRBV6-5 with TRBJ1-2, with D maybe TRBD1 (6 bases). Trimming took off 6 bases at V and 0 bases at J, with 8 bases between the two ends. Germline CDR1 and CDR2: MNHEY and SVGAGI. This CDR3 region has 13 residues. CDR3 bases: TGTGCCAGCAGGACAGGCACTAACTATGGCTACACCTTC. Translation: CASRTGTNYGYTF.

In its sample, this clone was seen a few times. The rearrangement joins TRBV7-9 to TRBJ1-5; D is perhaps TRBD1 (5 bases). The CDR3 sequence is 16 residues long. V was clipped by 5 bases and J by 1 base, with 15 bases between them. CDR1 and CDR2 (germline): SEHNR, FQNEAQ (reference sequence). Here the CDR3 reads CASSRVGVGSNQPQHF. CDR3 in DNA: TGTGCCAGCAGCCGAGTAGGGGTTGGGAGCAATCAGCCCCAGCATTTT.